This entry describes one T cell receptor beta chain. Its antigen is currently unknown. The V and J ends lost 5 bases and 6 bases, in that order; junction bases with no gene match: 7. This CDR3 region has 14 residues. Germline assignment: CDR1 SQVTM and CDR2 ANQGSEA. This sample stems from a study of cytomegalovirus exposure and HLA in healthy donors. Whole-study context: The approximately 660 first-cohort repertoires shared a platform with the approximately 130 validation repertoires, as reported in a later analysis.

Findings and caveats of the study: In vitro work confirmed that three CMV-associated chains recognize CMV antigens. Most TCR sequences were uncommon, yet certain public TCRs appeared in many donors. The listing of some 170 TCR beta chains classed them as cytomegalovirus-associated.

Libraries were prepared by immunoSEQ multiplex PCR; TCRdb keeps only in-frame clonotypes and omits some of them. The table has some 170,000 clones, around nine tenths seen once; the top ten hold approximately 2.5%. The TCR comes from a man aged 18 to 29 in good health and CMV-seropositive. Sequencing used PBMCs. The chain has TRBV29-1 and TRBJ2-1; 10 positions agree with TRBD2. CDR3 nucleotides: TGCAGCGTTCCTAAGCGGGAGGGCCCCAATGAGCAGTTCTTC. Amino acid sequence: CSVPKREGPNEQFF.